This is a list of T cell receptor beta chains from one sample in a study of Ad26.COV2.S vaccination and SARS-CoV-2 variants. The repertoire was sequenced with immunoSEQ multiplex PCR; TCRdb's copy has only in-frame clones and lacks some. The table shows hundreds of thousands of clones, with around 89% occurring only once. The sample was peripheral blood, taken in a trial of Ad26.COV2.S vaccine versus placebo. Source of these receptors: a person between 18 and 59 years old who received the Ad26.COV2.S COVID-19 vaccine or a placebo. CDR3s include the opening cysteine and the closing phenylalanine or tryptophan. Each record gives: CDR3 DNA, CDR3 protein, J gene, V gene, clone size, D gene. D genes are given only for firm matches. Size is stated for part of the rows, as once, few or many counts, or as a class when the clone is expanded.

CDR3nt: TGTGCCAGCAAAGAGGGGATGACCTACGAGCAGTACTTC
CDR3aa: CASKEGMTYEQYF
j_gene: TRBJ2-7
v_gene: TRBV28
abundance: few
d_gene: .

CDR3nt: TGTGCCAGCAGTACCGCGACAGGAGCCTACGAGCAGTACTTC
CDR3aa: CASSTATGAYEQYF
j_gene: TRBJ2-7
v_gene: TRBV28
abundance: .
d_gene: .

CDR3nt: TGCGCCAGCAGCCAAGATCCGGCGGGGGATATTGACAACACTGAAGCTTTCTTT
CDR3aa: CASSQDPAGDIDNTEAFF
j_gene: TRBJ1-1
v_gene: TRBV4-3
abundance: .
d_gene: .

CDR3nt: TGTGCCAGCAGCGCCACAGGGTTGGCGGGCAGTGAGCAGTTCTTC
CDR3aa: CASSATGLAGSEQFF
j_gene: TRBJ2-1
v_gene: TRBV5-8
abundance: .
d_gene: .

CDR3nt: TGTGCCAGCAGCTCCGGGGGCCCCTACGAGCAGTACTTC
CDR3aa: CASSSGGPYEQYF
j_gene: TRBJ2-7
v_gene: TRBV7-2
abundance: .
d_gene: .

CDR3nt: TGCAGCGTTGAAATTGGGGAAGGACCCCTCCACTTT
CDR3aa: CSVEIGEGPLHF
j_gene: TRBJ1-6
v_gene: TRBV29-1
abundance: .
d_gene: .

CDR3nt: TGTGCCAGCAGCTTACAGGGTCGAGAGTATGGCTACACCTTC
CDR3aa: CASSLQGREYGYTF
j_gene: TRBJ1-2
v_gene: TRBV5-4
abundance: few
d_gene: .

CDR3nt: TGCGCCAGCAGCTTGGGACCACAGGGGACCGGGGAGCTGTTTTTT
CDR3aa: CASSLGPQGTGELFF
j_gene: TRBJ2-2
v_gene: TRBV5-1
abundance: once
d_gene: TRBD1

CDR3nt: TGTGCCAGCAGTTCGACTAGCGGGGGGTTTGTAGATACGCAGTATTTT
CDR3aa: CASSSTSGGFVDTQYF
j_gene: TRBJ2-3
v_gene: TRBV28
abundance: .
d_gene: TRBD2

CDR3nt: TGTGCCAGCAGCCCTACAGATTACTATGGCTACACCTTC
CDR3aa: CASSPTDYYGYTF
j_gene: TRBJ1-2
v_gene: TRBV5-4
abundance: .
d_gene: .

CDR3nt: TGTGCCAGCAGCCCCATCGGGAGGCCCACTAGCTCCTACGAGCAGTACTTC
CDR3aa: CASSPIGRPTSSYEQYF
j_gene: TRBJ2-7
v_gene: TRBV11-2
abundance: .
d_gene: TRBD2

CDR3nt: TGTGCCAGCAGCCAAGACCCACATTCCAATCAGCCCCAGCATTTT
CDR3aa: CASSQDPHSNQPQHF
j_gene: TRBJ1-5
v_gene: TRBV3-1/TRBV3-2
abundance: once
d_gene: .

CDR3nt: TGTGCCAGCAGCGACCCCCGCGAAGCTTTCTTT
CDR3aa: CASSDPREAFF
j_gene: TRBJ1-1
v_gene: TRBV11-2
abundance: .
d_gene: .

CDR3nt: TGTGCCAGCAGCTTGGCGGGACTAGCGGGGGGTAGAAATGAGCAGTTCTTC
CDR3aa: CASSLAGLAGGRNEQFF
j_gene: TRBJ2-1
v_gene: TRBV5-4
abundance: .
d_gene: TRBD2

CDR3nt: TGTGCCAGCAGCGTAGGGGGGGAATACACAGATACGCAGTATTTT
CDR3aa: CASSVGGEYTDTQYF
j_gene: TRBJ2-3
v_gene: TRBV9
abundance: .
d_gene: .

CDR3nt: TGTGCCATCAGGGGAGCCGGGGTTGAAGCTTTCTTT
CDR3aa: CAIRGAGVEAFF
j_gene: TRBJ1-1
v_gene: TRBV10-3
abundance: .
d_gene: .

CDR3nt: TGTGCCAGTAGTATAGGAGGGCACCCATACAATGAGCAGTTCTTC
CDR3aa: CASSIGGHPYNEQFF
j_gene: TRBJ2-1
v_gene: TRBV19
abundance: .
d_gene: .

CDR3nt: TGTGCCAGCAGTCACCGGGACAGGGTTGATGGCTACACCTTC
CDR3aa: CASSHRDRVDGYTF
j_gene: TRBJ1-2
v_gene: TRBV6-5
abundance: .
d_gene: TRBD1

CDR3nt: TGTGCCAGCAGTTACCCCGACAGGTACGCCTACGAGCAGTACTTC
CDR3aa: CASSYPDRYAYEQYF
j_gene: TRBJ2-7
v_gene: TRBV6-6
abundance: .
d_gene: .

CDR3nt: TGTGCCAGTAGAGATCCTCAGGGAGCGGGAAACACCATATATTTT
CDR3aa: CASRDPQGAGNTIYF
j_gene: TRBJ1-3
v_gene: TRBV19
abundance: once
d_gene: .

CDR3nt: TGTGCCAGCAGCTTAGAGCGGGGGGACTCCTACAATGAGCAGTTCTTC
CDR3aa: CASSLERGDSYNEQFF
j_gene: TRBJ2-1
v_gene: TRBV7-4
abundance: .
d_gene: TRBD2

CDR3nt: TGCGCCAGCAGCCAGGACAGGGGGCTAAACACCGGGGAGCTGTTTTTT
CDR3aa: CASSQDRGLNTGELFF
j_gene: TRBJ2-2
v_gene: TRBV4-3
abundance: .
d_gene: TRBD1

CDR3nt: TGTGCCAGCAGCCCGGGACTAGCGGGAGAAGGAGCAGATACGCAGTATTTT
CDR3aa: CASSPGLAGEGADTQYF
j_gene: TRBJ2-3
v_gene: TRBV9
abundance: .
d_gene: TRBD2

CDR3nt: TGCGCCAGCAGCCAAGGAGCCCGGGGGAACACTGAAGCTTTCTTT
CDR3aa: CASSQGARGNTEAFF
j_gene: TRBJ1-1
v_gene: TRBV4-3
abundance: .
d_gene: .

CDR3nt: TGTGCCTGGAGAGTACTGGACAGACACACCGGGGAGCTGTTTTTT
CDR3aa: CAWRVLDRHTGELFF
j_gene: TRBJ2-2
v_gene: TRBV30
abundance: once
d_gene: .

CDR3nt: TGCGCCAGCAGCTTAACAGGGGGCCAAGAGACCCAGTACTTC
CDR3aa: CASSLTGGQETQYF
j_gene: TRBJ2-5
v_gene: TRBV5-1
abundance: .
d_gene: TRBD1

CDR3nt: TGCGCCAGCAGCTTACAGGGAAGTGGCTCCTACGAGCAGTACTTC
CDR3aa: CASSLQGSGSYEQYF
j_gene: TRBJ2-7
v_gene: TRBV5-1
abundance: .
d_gene: .

CDR3nt: TGTGCCAGCAGTTTACTCTGGAGTGGGCAGAACACCGGGGAGCTGTTTTTT
CDR3aa: CASSLLWSGQNTGELFF
j_gene: TRBJ2-2
v_gene: TRBV28
abundance: .
d_gene: .

CDR3nt: TGCGCCAGCAGCAAGGGACAGGATAGCATGAACACTGAAGCTTTCTTT
CDR3aa: CASSKGQDSMNTEAFF
j_gene: TRBJ1-1
v_gene: TRBV5-1
abundance: .
d_gene: TRBD1

CDR3nt: TGTGCCAGCAGCTTGGAAATAGCAAGTGAGACCTACAATGAGCAGTTCTTC
CDR3aa: CASSLEIASETYNEQFF
j_gene: TRBJ2-1
v_gene: TRBV5-5
abundance: .
d_gene: .

CDR3nt: TGTGCCAGTAGTATAACAGGGATACAGCCCCAGCATTTT
CDR3aa: CASSITGIQPQHF
j_gene: TRBJ1-5
v_gene: TRBV19
abundance: .
d_gene: .

CDR3nt: TGTGCCACCAGTGATTATCGGGGTGGCACCGGGGAGCTGTTTTTT
CDR3aa: CATSDYRGGTGELFF
j_gene: TRBJ2-2
v_gene: TRBV24-1
abundance: .
d_gene: .